Below are 16 T cell receptor beta chains sequenced from a single sample in a study of blood T cell repertoires in COVID-19. This table comes from immunoSEQ multiplex PCR, and its TCRdb copy is limited to in-frame clones, with some not included. The table includes 68,000 or so clones, 70% to 85% detected once. Sequencing was performed on peripheral blood. Every receptor here comes from a human donor in a cohort sampled during active COVID-19.

This clone was observed at least ten times. This chain uses TRBV5-4 with TRBJ2-7; D call uncertain. The CDR3 is 15 residues long. Trimming left V 0 bases short and J 0 bases short, with 10 bases between. Germline assignment: CDR1 SGHNT and CDR2 YYREEE (reference sequence). DNA for the CDR3: TGTGCCAGCAGCTTGGGGCTCCTCCCCTCCTACGAGCAGTACTTC. It translates to CASSLGLLPSYEQYF.

The chain couples TRBV10-3 to TRBJ2-5, with D perhaps TRBD2 (5 bases). Trimming took off 3 bases at V and 1 base at J, with 9 bases between the two ends. CDR3 size: 14 residues. Looked up from germline, CDR1 is ENHRY and CDR2 is SYGVKD. The CDR3, as DNA: TGTGCCATCAGTGAAAGCGGCAGCCAAGAGACCCAGTACTTC. Translation: CAISESGSQETQYF.

The chain is built from TRBV30 and TRBJ2-7; 7 bases agree with TRBD1. The length of the CDR3 is 13 residues. CDR1 is GTSNPN and CDR2 is SVGIG in the germline V gene (reference sequence). Trimming removed 0 bases from V and 4 bases from J; junction bases left unmatched: 3. CDR3 nucleotides: TGTGCCTGGAGTGTAGGGGGCGGGTACGAGCAGTACTTC. Translation: CAWSVGGGYEQYF.

V is TRBV7-2 and J is TRBJ1-3; a possible D gene is TRBD1 (5 bases). From germline, CDR1 is SGHTA and CDR2 FQGNSA. There are 15 residues in the CDR3. Trimming removed 5 bases from V and 0 bases from J, with 11 bases in between. CDR3 DNA sequence: TGTGCCAGCAGCCCTGACGGGGGCTCTGGAAACACCATATATTTT. It codes for CASSPDGGSGNTIYF.

The rearrangement links TRBV14 to TRBJ2-1; a possible D gene is TRBD2 (6 bases). Per the germline V gene, CDR1 is SGHDN and CDR2 is FVKESK. This CDR3 region has 17 residues. Trimming took off 4 bases at V and 5 bases at J, with 21 bases between the two ends. The CDR3 bases are TGTGCCAGCAGCCCCAATTCAAGGGGACTCCAGAACAATGAGCAGTTCTTC. This sequence encodes CASSPNSRGLQNNEQFF.

The chain recombines TRBV3-1 (or the pseudogene TRBV3-2) with TRBJ2-1, with 11 bases identical to TRBD2. V was pared by 9 bases and J by 2 bases, with 9 bases of the junction left unmatched. The CDR3 is made up of 16 amino acids. From germline, CDR1 is LGHDT and CDR2 YNNKEL (reference sequence). This chain's CDR3 is CASRGGTSGTYNEQFF. As DNA, the CDR3 is TGTGCCAGTCGGGGCGGGACTAGCGGAACCTACAATGAGCAGTTCTTC.

The V call is TRBV30, the J call TRBJ2-3, with 7 bases lining up with TRBD2. Trimming removed 7 bases from V and 3 bases from J; junction bases left unmatched: 10. Germline V gene lookup returns CDR1 GTSNPN and CDR2 SVGIG (reference sequence). This CDR3 is 14 amino acids long. The CDR3 nucleotides are TGTGCCTCCATACTAGCGACCACTACAGATACGCAGTATTTT. It translates to CASILATTTDTQYF.

This rearrangement joins TRBV20-1 to TRBJ2-1; 8 bases line up with TRBD2. Germline CDR1 and CDR2: DFQATT and SNEGSKA (reference sequence). The trim removed 8 bases at V and 6 bases at J, leaving 3 bases unmatched. This CDR3 contains 11 residues. The CDR3 loop is CSSGRGNEQFF. In DNA form, the CDR3 reads TGCAGTAGCGGGAGAGGCAATGAGCAGTTCTTC.

The rearrangement joins TRBV6-1 to TRBJ1-5; D not certain. Deletions cut 0 bases from V and 10 bases from J, with 7 bases between. This CDR3 region has 12 residues. In germline, CDR1 is MNHNS, CDR2 SASEGT. In nucleotides, the CDR3 is TGTGCCAGCAGTGAAGCTAGCCTACCCCAGCATTTT. This codes for CASSEASLPQHF.

CDR3: CATSDSGREGNQPQHF. CDR3 bases: TGTGCCACCAGTGATTCGGGAAGGGAGGGCAATCAGCCCCAGCATTTT. The V and J genes are TRBV24-1 and TRBJ1-5, with D uncertain. Per the germline V gene, CDR1 is KGHDR and CDR2 is SFDVKD. V dropped 2 bases and J dropped 2 bases, with 12 bases sitting between them. This CDR3 region has 16 residues.

V and J are TRBV18 and TRBJ2-7; D unresolved. V dropped 6 bases and J dropped 4 bases, with 10 bases sitting between them. Germline-derived CDR1 and CDR2 are KGHSH and LQKENI. The CDR3 is 12 amino acids. The CDR3 region has the DNA TGTGCCAGCTCCGAACTCTTTTACGAGCAGTACTTC. Translation gives CASSELFYEQYF.

The chain couples TRBV7-2 to TRBJ2-7; 8 bases map to TRBD2. The CDR3 length is 14 residues. Germline V gene data show CDR1 as SGHTA and CDR2 as FQGNSA. The V and J ends lost 5 bases and 3 bases, in that order; junction bases with no gene match: 6. CDR3 bases: TGTGCCAGCAGCGTCGGGGGGGTCGGCTACGAGCAGTACTTC. Amino acid sequence: CASSVGGVGYEQYF.

This rearrangement joins TRBV5-1 to TRBJ2-7, with D perhaps matching TRBD1 (5 bases). The CDR3 is 14 amino acids. Trimming took 0 bases from V and 5 from J, leaving 12 bases between them. Germline CDR1 SGHRS, CDR2 YFSETQ. The DNA of the CDR3 is TGCGCCAGCAGCTTGGACAGGTCCCTGGACGAGCAGTACTTC. Translating gives CASSLDRSLDEQYF.

The rearrangement links TRBV7-9 to TRBJ2-7; 8 bases align to TRBD1. V was pared by 5 bases and J by 0 bases, with 3 bases of the junction left unmatched. The CDR3 is made up of 14 amino acids. From germline, CDR1 is SEHNR and CDR2 FQNEAQ (reference sequence). This chain's CDR3 is CASSPGGLSYEQYF. The DNA for the CDR3 is TGTGCCAGCAGCCCAGGGGGCCTCTCCTACGAGCAGTACTTC.

The gene calls are TRBV28 and TRBJ1-2; D unresolved. Germline-derived CDR1 and CDR2 are MDHEN and SYDVKM. V lost 3 bases and J lost 4, with 12 bases in between. The CDR3 is 14 residues long. CDR3 nucleotides: TGTGCCAGCAGTTTTCGGGGTTCGGGCTATGGCTACACCTTC. Translating it yields CASSFRGSGYGYTF.

V and J are TRBV18 and TRBJ1-1, with D unclear. The germline gives CDR1 KGHSH, CDR2 LQKENI. The CDR3 length is 14 residues. Trimming took off 6 bases at V and 1 base at J, with 12 bases between the two ends. The CDR3 sequence: CASSLQNGNTEAFF. For the CDR3, the DNA is TGTGCCAGCTCTCTCCAGAATGGGAACACTGAAGCTTTCTTT.